The clone carrying this T cell receptor (beta chain) was recorded once. The antigen is not known. The CDR3 length is 14 residues. Trimming took off 1 base at V and 5 bases at J, with 12 bases between the two ends. Germline CDR1 and CDR2: SGHTA and FQGNSA. TCRdb's table, derived via immunoSEQ multiplex PCR, lists solely in-frame clones and lacks some. The sample holds about 89,000 clones, 91% seen once. The data belong to a study of graft-versus-host responses after intestinal transplantation. In the study overall: Following induction with anti-thymocyte globulin, all recipients were given tacrolimus and steroids for about 3 years.

Findings and caveats of the study: The study found high graft-versus-host to host-versus-graft clonal ratios in allografts of patients with graft-donor T cell macrochimerism. Detected in recipient marrow were GvH clones, some of which were first observed in ileum or blood. Researchers found peak circulating GvH clone levels linked to early post-transplant HvG declines.

The sequence derives from a human donor who received an intestinal transplant. The V and J genes are TRBV7-2 and TRBJ2-7; D is undetermined. Sequences were derived from unstimulated CD4+ T cells sorted from spleen or lymph node cells, sampled before intestinal transplant. The CDR3 coding sequence is TGTGCCAGCAGCTTAGTGGTAATGGGCAACGAGCAGTACTTC. Residues: CASSLVVMGNEQYF.